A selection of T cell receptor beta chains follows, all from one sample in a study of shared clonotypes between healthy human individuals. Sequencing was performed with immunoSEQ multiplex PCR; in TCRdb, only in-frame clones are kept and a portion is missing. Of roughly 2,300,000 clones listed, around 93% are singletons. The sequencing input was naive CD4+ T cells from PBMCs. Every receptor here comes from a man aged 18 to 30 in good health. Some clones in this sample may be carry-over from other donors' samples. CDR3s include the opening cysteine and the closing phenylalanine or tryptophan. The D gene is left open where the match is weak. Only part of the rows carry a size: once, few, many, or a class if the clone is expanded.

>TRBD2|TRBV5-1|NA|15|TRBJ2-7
CASSPAKREDYEQYF
TGCGCCAGCAGCCCGGCCAAGCGGGAGGATTACGAGCAGTACTTC
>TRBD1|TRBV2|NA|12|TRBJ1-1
CATKGQGYEAFF
TGTGCCACCAAGGGACAGGGTTATGAAGCTTTCTTT
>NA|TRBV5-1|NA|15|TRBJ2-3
CASSLAGRSGDTQYF
TGCGCCAGCAGCTTGGCGGGAAGGTCGGGAGATACGCAGTATTTT
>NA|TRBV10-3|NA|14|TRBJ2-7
CAISETPSAYEQYF
TGTGCCATCAGTGAGACCCCTTCGGCCTACGAGCAGTACTTC
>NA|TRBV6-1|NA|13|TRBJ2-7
CASSEALGYEQYF
TGTGCCAGCAGTGAAGCGCTCGGGTACGAGCAGTACTTC
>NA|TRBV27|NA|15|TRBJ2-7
CASAGWGRASYEQYF
TGTGCCAGCGCCGGGTGGGGCAGGGCCTCCTACGAGCAGTACTTC
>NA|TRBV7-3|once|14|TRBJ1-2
CASSPLLRNYGYTF
TGTGCCAGCAGCCCTTTGCTAAGGAACTATGGCTACACCTTC
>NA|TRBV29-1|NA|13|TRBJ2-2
CSGRYRTTGELFF
TGCAGCGGGAGGTACAGAACAACCGGGGAGCTGTTTTTT
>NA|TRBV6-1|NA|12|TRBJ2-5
CASRDRGETQYF
TGTGCCAGCAGGGACCGTGGGGAGACCCAGTACTTC
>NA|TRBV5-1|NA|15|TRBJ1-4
CASSLGAATNEKLFF
TGCGCCAGCAGCTTGGGGGCCGCAACTAATGAAAAACTGTTTTTT
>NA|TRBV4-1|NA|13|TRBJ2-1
CASSQARGPEQFF
TGCGCCAGCAGCCAAGCACGAGGTCCGGAGCAGTTCTTC
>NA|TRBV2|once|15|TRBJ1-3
CASTIGGVYGNTIYF
TGTGCCAGCACTATTGGGGGGGTATATGGAAACACCATATATTTT
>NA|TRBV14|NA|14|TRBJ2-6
CASSPSSGANVLTF
TGTGCCAGCAGCCCGAGCTCTGGGGCCAACGTCCTGACTTTC
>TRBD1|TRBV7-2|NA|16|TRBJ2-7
CASSFPGQGSSYEQYF
TGTGCCAGCAGCTTCCCGGGACAGGGGAGCTCCTACGAGCAGTACTTC
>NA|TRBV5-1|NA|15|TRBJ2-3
CASSLAGSTTDTQYF
TGCGCCAGCAGCTTGGCCGGTAGCACCACAGATACGCAGTATTTT
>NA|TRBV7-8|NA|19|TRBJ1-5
CASSLRTGSSFSSNQPQHF
TGTGCCAGCAGCTTAAGGACGGGGAGTAGCTTCTCTAGCAATCAGCCCCAGCATTTT
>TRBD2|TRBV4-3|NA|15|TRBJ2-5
CASSRRLAGAETQYF
TGCGCCAGCAGCCGCCGACTAGCGGGAGCAGAGACCCAGTACTTC
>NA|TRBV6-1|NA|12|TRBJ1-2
CASNRGARGYTF
TGTGCCAGCAACCGGGGGGCGCGGGGCTACACCTTC
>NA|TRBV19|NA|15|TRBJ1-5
CASNPTDLWRQPQHF
TGTGCCAGTAACCCGACCGACCTCTGGCGACAGCCCCAGCATTTT
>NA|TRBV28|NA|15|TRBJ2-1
CASSPLGSSYNEQFF
TGTGCCAGCAGCCCCTTGGGGAGCTCCTACAATGAGCAGTTCTTC
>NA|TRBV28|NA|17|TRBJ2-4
CASSLLTQSTAKNIQYF
TGTGCCAGCAGTTTACTCACCCAGTCGACAGCCAAAAACATTCAGTACTTC
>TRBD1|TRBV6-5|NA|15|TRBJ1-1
CASSFGTGGNTEAFF
TGTGCCAGCAGTTTTGGGACAGGGGGGAACACTGAAGCTTTCTTT